The following is a T cell receptor (beta chain) sequence with its context. These data are taken from a study of response to subunit inactivated influenza vaccine. The CDR3 totals 16 residues. The V end lost 7 bases, the J end lost 4 bases, and 22 bases lay between the germline ends. Germline CDR1 and CDR2: KGHSY and FQNENV. TCRdb itself ran the RT-PCR reads through MiXCR, one entry per CDR3 protein. The table records about 610,000 distinct CDR3 sequences, approximately 14% of them present only once. This receptor was taken from a man aged 45-65 years who received an inactivated influenza vaccine. The chain employs TRBV16 and TRBJ1-1; tentative D call: TRBD1 (5 bases). The starting material was PBMCs from blood, obtained approximately 12 days after vaccination. This CDR3 reads CASTQLQVDLGTEAFF. CDR3 sequence (DNA): TGTGCCAGCACCCAGCTACAGGTCGATCTTGGCACTGAAGCTTTCTTT.